This T cell receptor (beta chain) was identified during a study of vaccination effects on CD4 cells after COVID-19. Study-level results: Just 1 of 255 vaccine-induced clones in healthy recipients was cross-reactive.

Per germline, CDR1 SGHNT and CDR2 YYREEE (reference sequence). J gave up 3 bases and V 0 bases, and 1 base lay outside the gene matches. The CDR3 is made up of 15 amino acids. Using viral peptide pools, the ViraFEST assay grew out antigen-specific CD4+ T cells prior to sequencing. Cells that had been cultured for approximately ten days were the source of isolated CD4+ T cells. Previously uninfected by SARS-CoV-2, the vaccine recipients also showed negative nucleocapsid antibodies. Libraries were prepared by immunoSEQ multiplex PCR; TCRdb keeps only in-frame clonotypes and omits some of them. The sample contains 70,000 or so clones, over 70% of which appear only once. The sample holds a few counts of this clone. No antigen is known for it.

The sample here was CD4+ T cells from PBMCs cultured with SARS-CoV-2 spike peptides, taken before COVID-19 vaccination. This chain joins TRBV5-4 and TRBJ2-1, with 9 bases aligning to TRBD1. The receptor's source is a human donor who received a COVID-19 vaccine. The CDR3 DNA reads as TGTGCCAGCAGCTTGGACAGGGGGCTCTACAATGAGCAGTTCTTC. Its protein product is CASSLDRGLYNEQFF.